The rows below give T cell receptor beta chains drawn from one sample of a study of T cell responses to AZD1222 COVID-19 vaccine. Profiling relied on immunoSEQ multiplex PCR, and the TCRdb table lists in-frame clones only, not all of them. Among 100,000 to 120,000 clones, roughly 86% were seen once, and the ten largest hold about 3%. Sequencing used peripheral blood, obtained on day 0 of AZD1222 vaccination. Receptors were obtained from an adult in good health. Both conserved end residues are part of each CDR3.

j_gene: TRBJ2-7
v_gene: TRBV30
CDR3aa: CAWSGDREQYF

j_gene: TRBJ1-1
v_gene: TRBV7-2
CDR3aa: CASSLGGWNTEAFF

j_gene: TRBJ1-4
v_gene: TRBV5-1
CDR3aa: CASSYGQVNEKLFF

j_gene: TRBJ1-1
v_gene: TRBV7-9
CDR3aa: CASSLVSAEAFF

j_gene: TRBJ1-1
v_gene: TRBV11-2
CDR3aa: CASSSVQGKGEAFF

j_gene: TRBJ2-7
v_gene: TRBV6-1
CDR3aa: CASSDWWGTYEQYF

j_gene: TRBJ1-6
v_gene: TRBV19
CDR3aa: CASSDLRSPLHF

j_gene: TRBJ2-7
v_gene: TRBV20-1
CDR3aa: CSAGSYEQYF

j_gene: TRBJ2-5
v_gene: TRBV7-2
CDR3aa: CASRRGGSETQYF

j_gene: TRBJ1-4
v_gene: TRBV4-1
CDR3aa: CASRKQGAKEKLFF

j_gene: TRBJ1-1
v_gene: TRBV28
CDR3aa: CASSYAGTQNTEAFF

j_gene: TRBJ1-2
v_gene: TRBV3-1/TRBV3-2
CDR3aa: CASSQGGPPYGYTF

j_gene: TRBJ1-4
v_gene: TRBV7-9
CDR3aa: CASSETSEKLFF

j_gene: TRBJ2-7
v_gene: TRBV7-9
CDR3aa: CASSLDRAGQYSYEQYF

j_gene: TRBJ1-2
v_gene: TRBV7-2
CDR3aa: CASSLFGQYGYTF